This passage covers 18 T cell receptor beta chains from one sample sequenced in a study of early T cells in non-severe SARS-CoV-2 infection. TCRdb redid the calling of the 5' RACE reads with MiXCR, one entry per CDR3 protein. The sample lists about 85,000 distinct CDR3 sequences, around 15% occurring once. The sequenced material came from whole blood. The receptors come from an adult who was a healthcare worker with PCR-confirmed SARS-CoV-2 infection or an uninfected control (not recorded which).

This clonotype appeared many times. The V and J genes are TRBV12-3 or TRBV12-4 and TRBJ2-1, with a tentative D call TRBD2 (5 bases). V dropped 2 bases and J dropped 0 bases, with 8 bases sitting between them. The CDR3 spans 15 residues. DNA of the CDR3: TGTGCCAGCAGTTTATCGGGGAGCTCCTACAATGAGCAGTTCTTC. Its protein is CASSLSGSSYNEQFF.

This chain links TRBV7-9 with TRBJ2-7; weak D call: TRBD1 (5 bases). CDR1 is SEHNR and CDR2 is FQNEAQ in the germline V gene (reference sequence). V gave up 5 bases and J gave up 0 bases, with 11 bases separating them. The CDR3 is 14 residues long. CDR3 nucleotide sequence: TGTGCCAGCAGCCCCCGGACATTCTCCTACGAGCAGTACTTC. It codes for CASSPRTFSYEQYF.

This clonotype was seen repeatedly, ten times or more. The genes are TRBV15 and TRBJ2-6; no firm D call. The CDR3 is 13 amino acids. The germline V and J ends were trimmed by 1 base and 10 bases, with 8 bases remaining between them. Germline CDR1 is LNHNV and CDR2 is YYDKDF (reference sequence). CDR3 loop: CATSRVPSNVLTF. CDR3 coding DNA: TGTGCCACCAGCAGAGTACCTTCTAACGTCCTGACTTTC. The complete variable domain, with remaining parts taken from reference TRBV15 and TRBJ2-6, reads DAMVIQNPRYQVTQFGKPVTLSCSQTLNHNVMYWYQQKSSQAPKLLFHYYDKDFNNEADTPDNFQSRRPNTSFCFLDIRSPGLGDTAMYLCATSRVPSNVLTFGAGSRLTVL.

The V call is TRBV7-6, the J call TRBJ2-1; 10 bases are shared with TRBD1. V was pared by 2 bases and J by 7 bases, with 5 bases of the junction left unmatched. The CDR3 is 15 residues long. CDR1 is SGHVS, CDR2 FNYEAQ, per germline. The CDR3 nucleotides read TGTGCCAGCAGCTTAAGGACAGGGGGTGGGAATGAGCAGTTCTTC. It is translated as CASSLRTGGGNEQFF. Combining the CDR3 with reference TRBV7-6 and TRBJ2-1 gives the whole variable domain GAGVSQSPRYKVTKRGQDVALRCDPISGHVSLYWYRQALGQGPEFLTYFNYEAQQDKSGLPNDRFSAERPEGSISTLTIQRTEQRDSAMYRCASSLRTGGGNEQFFGPGTRLTVL.

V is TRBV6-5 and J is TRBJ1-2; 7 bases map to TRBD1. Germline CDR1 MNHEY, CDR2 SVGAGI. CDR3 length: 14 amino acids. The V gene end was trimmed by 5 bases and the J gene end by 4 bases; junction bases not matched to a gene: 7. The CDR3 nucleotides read TGTGCCAGCAGTAGGCAGGGACAGACCTATGGCTACACCTTC. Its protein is CASSRQGQTYGYTF.

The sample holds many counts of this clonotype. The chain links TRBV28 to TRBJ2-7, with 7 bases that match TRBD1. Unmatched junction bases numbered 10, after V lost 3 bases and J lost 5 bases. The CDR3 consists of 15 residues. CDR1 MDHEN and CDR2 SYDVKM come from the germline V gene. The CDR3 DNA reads TGTGCCAGCAGTTTTGGACCGGGACAGTCGAACGAGCAGTACTTC. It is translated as CASSFGPGQSNEQYF.

The CDR3 region has the DNA TGTGCCAGCAGTGGATCTAGGGGAGACTATGGCTACACCTTC. Translation: CASSGSRGDYGYTF. The chain uses TRBV28 and TRBJ1-2; TRBD1 is a possible D gene (5 bases). V shed 5 bases and J shed 3 bases, with 13 bases lying between them. This CDR3 spans 14 amino acids. The germline CDR1 and CDR2 sequences are MDHEN and SYDVKM.

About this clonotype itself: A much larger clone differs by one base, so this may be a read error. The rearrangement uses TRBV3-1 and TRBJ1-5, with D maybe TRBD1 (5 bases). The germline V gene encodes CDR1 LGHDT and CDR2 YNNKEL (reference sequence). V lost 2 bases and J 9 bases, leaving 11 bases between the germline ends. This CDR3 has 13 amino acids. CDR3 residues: CASSQYVGRPQHF. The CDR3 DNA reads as TGTGCCAGCAGCCAATACGTGGGGCGGCCCCAGCATTTT.

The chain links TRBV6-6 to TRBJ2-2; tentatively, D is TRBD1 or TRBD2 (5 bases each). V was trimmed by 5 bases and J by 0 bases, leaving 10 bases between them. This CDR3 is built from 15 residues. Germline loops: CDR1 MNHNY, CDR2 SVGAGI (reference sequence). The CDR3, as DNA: TGTGCCAGCAGTCGGGACCGTTCGAACACCGGGGAGCTGTTTTTT. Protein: CASSRDRSNTGELFF.

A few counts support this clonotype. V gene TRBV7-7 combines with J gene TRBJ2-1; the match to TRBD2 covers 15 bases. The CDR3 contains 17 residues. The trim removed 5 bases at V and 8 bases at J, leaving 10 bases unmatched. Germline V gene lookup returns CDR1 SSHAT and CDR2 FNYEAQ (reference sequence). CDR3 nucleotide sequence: TGTGCCAGCAGCCCCCGGACTAGCGGGAGGGCCAGGGATGAGCAGTTCTTC. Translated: CASSPRTSGRARDEQFF.

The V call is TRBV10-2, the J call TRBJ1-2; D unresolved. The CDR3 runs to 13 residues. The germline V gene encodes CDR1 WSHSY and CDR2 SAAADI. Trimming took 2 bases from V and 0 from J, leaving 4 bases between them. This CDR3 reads CASSERPNYGYTF. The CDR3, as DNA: TGCGCCAGCAGTGAGAGGCCTAACTATGGCTACACCTTC.

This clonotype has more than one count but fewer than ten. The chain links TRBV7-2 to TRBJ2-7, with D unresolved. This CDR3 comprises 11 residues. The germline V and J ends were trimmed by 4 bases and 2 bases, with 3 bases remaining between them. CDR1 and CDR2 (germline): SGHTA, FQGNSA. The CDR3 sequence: CASSYTYEQYF. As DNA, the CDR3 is TGTGCCAGCAGCTATACCTACGAGCAGTACTTC.

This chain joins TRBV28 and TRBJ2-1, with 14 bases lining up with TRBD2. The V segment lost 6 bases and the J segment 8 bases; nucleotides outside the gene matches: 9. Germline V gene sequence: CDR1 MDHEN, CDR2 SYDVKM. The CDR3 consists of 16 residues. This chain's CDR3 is CASSQDGLAGGYEQFF. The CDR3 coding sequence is TGTGCCAGCAGCCAAGACGGACTAGCGGGAGGCTATGAGCAGTTCTTC. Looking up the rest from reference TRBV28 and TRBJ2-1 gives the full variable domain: DVKVTQSSRYLVKRTGEKVFLECVQDMDHENMFWYRQDPGLGLRLIYFSYDVKMKEKGDIPEGYSVSREKKERFSLILESASTNQTSMYLCASSQDGLAGGYEQFFGPGTRLTVL.

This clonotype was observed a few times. The chain's CDR3 is CASKFANTGELFF. The CDR3 DNA is TGTGCCAGTAAATTCGCGAACACCGGGGAGCTGTTTTTT. This chain connects TRBV19 to TRBJ2-2; no firm D call. CDR1 is LNHDA, CDR2 SQIVND, per germline (reference sequence). This CDR3 contains 13 residues. The V end was cut by 7 bases, the J end by 0 bases, with 6 bases between.

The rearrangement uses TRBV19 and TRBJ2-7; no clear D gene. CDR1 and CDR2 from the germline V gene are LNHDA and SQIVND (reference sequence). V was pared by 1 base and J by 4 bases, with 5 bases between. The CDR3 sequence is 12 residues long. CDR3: CASSIGAYEQYF. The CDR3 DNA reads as TGTGCCAGTAGTATAGGGGCTTACGAGCAGTACTTC.

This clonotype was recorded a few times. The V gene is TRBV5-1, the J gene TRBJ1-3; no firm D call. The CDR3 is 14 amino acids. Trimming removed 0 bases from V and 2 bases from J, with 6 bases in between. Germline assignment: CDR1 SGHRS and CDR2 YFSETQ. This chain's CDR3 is CASSLVGTGNTIYF. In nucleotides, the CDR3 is TGCGCCAGCAGCTTGGTGGGGACTGGAAACACCATATATTTT.

The CDR3 nucleotides read TGTGCCAGCAGCACTCCGACAGGGCACATGAACACTGAAGCTTTCTTT. Encoded protein: CASSTPTGHMNTEAFF. The chain joins TRBV11-1 to TRBJ1-1; 7 bases match TRBD1. The CDR3 spans 16 residues. The germline CDR1 and CDR2 sequences are SGHAT and FQDESV (reference sequence). Unmatched junction bases numbered 9, after V lost 5 bases and J lost 0 bases.

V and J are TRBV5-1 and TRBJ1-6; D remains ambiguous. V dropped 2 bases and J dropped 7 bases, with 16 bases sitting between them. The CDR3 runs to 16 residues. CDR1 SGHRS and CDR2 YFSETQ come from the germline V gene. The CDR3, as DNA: TGCGCCAGCAGCTTAACCGATACCGGGTTCAATTCACCCCTCCACTTT. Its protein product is CASSLTDTGFNSPLHF.